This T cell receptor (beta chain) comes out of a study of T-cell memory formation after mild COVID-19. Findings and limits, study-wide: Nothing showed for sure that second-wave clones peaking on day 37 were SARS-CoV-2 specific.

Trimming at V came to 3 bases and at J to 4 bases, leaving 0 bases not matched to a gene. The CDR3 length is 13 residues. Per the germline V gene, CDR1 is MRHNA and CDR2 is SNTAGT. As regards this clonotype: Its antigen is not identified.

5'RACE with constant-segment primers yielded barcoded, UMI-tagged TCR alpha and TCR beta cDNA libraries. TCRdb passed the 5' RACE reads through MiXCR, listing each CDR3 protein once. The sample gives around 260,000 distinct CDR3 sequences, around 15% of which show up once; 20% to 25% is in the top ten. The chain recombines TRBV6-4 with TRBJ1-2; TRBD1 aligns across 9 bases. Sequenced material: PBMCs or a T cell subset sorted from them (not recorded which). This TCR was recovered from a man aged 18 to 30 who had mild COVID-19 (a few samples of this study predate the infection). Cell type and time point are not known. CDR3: CASSETGGYGYTF. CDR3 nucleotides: TGTGCCAGCAGTGAGACAGGGGGCTATGGCTACACCTTC.